One sample yielded the 20 T cell receptor beta chains listed below, sequenced in a study of shared clonotypes between healthy human individuals. In the naive CD8 group, cells lacked CD45RO and were positively selected for CCR7, so terminally differentiated effector memory CD45RA+ cells were left out. Here immunoSEQ multiplex PCR was the method, and the copy in TCRdb shows in-frame clones only, minus some. Among roughly 810,000 clones listed, around 96% were seen once. Sequenced material: naive CD8+ T cells sorted from blood. The receptors were gathered from a man aged 30 to 45 in good health.

The rearrangement joins TRBV28 to TRBJ2-7; no definite D call. Germline CDR1 reads MDHEN; CDR2 reads SYDVKM. Trimming took off 4 bases at V and 2 bases at J, with 18 bases between the two ends. The CDR3 loop spans 16 amino acids. CDR3: CASSSPRVQYTYEQYF. As DNA, the CDR3 is TGTGCCAGCAGTTCCCCCCGCGTGCAATACACCTACGAGCAGTACTTC.

The chain joins TRBV19 to TRBJ2-3; TRBD2 agrees at 7 bases. With 1 base clipped from V and 4 bases from J, the junction kept 5 bases outside the gene matches. This CDR3 is built from 15 residues. Germline V lookup: CDR1 LNHDA, CDR2 SQIVND (reference sequence). The CDR3 here is CASSIGGRVADTQYF. DNA of the CDR3: TGTGCCAGTAGTATAGGGGGGAGGGTCGCAGATACGCAGTATTTT.

CDR3 in DNA: TGCAGCGTTGAAACTGGACAGGGACGAAATGAAAAACTGTTTTTT. It specifies CSVETGQGRNEKLFF. The rearrangement uses TRBV29-1 and TRBJ1-4; 8 bases are shared with TRBD1. The CDR3 runs 15 residues. Germline CDR1 reads SQVTM; CDR2 reads ANQGSEA. With V trimmed by 2 bases and J by 5 bases, 7 bases remained unmatched.

The V gene is TRBV9, the J gene TRBJ2-1; possible D gene TRBD2, 6 bases. The CDR3 totals 14 residues. V was cut by 3 bases and J by 10 bases, with 17 bases left in between. Germline V gene lookup returns CDR1 SGDLS and CDR2 YYNGEE. CDR3 residues: CASSAGTRSGEQFF. The CDR3 DNA follows: TGTGCCAGCAGCGCCGGGACTCGAAGCGGAGAGCAGTTCTTC. Drawing the rest from reference TRBV9 and TRBJ2-1, the complete variable domain is DSGVTQTPKHLITATGQRVTLRCSPRSGDLSVYWYQQSLDQGLQFLIQYYNGEERAKGNILERFSAQQFPDLHSELNLSSLELGDSALYFCASSAGTRSGEQFFGPGTRLTVL.

V and J are TRBV5-6 and TRBJ1-2; D unclear. V dropped 0 bases and J dropped 2 bases, with 11 bases sitting between them. CDR3 length: 15 residues. Germline CDR1 is SGHDT and CDR2 is YYEEEE. CDR3 region: CASSLVAGENYGYTF. CDR3 coding DNA: TGTGCCAGCAGCTTGGTGGCAGGCGAGAACTATGGCTACACCTTC.

A few counts support this clone. The chain carries TRBV27 and TRBJ1-4; possible D gene TRBD1, 6 bases. The CDR3 totals 14 residues. Germline CDR1 MNHEY, CDR2 SMNVEV (reference sequence). V was pared by 1 base and J by 8 bases, with 11 bases between. This chain's CDR3 is CASSLLGHGEKLFF. The CDR3 DNA reads as TGTGCCAGCAGTTTATTGGGACACGGCGAAAAACTGTTTTTT. The full variable domain, with the rest looked up from reference TRBV27 and TRBJ1-4, is EAQVTQNPRYLITVTGKKLTVTCSQNMNHEYMSWYRQDPGLGLRQIYYSMNVEVTDKGDVPEGYKVSRKEKRNFPLILESPSPNQTSLYFCASSLLGHGEKLFFGSGTQLSVL.

The chain has TRBV28 and TRBJ1-2; D remains unclear. V was trimmed by 7 bases and J by 0 bases, leaving 9 bases between them. The CDR3 length is 13 residues. Germline V CDR1 and CDR2: MDHEN, SYDVKM. CDR3 in DNA: TGTGCCAGCACGGGGAGTGCTAACTATGGCTACACCTTC. Encoded protein: CASTGSANYGYTF.

The chain recombines TRBV7-2 with TRBJ2-7, with D uncertain. The CDR3 consists of 15 residues. V was pared by 1 base and J by 3 bases, with 13 bases between. Germline assignment: CDR1 SGHTA and CDR2 FQGNSA. In DNA form, the CDR3 reads TGTGCCAGCAGCTTAGGATACTCCCGGAGCTACGAGCAGTACTTC. Translated: CASSLGYSRSYEQYF.

The CDR3 coding sequence is TGTGCCAGCAGCTTACTGGGGGAGACCCCCGGGGAGCTGTTTTTT. Its translation: CASSLLGETPGELFF. The V call is TRBV7-3, the J call TRBJ2-2, with D possibly being TRBD1 or TRBD2 (5 bases each). Germline loops: CDR1 SGHTA, CDR2 FQGTGA. The CDR3 covers 15 residues. V dropped 2 bases and J dropped 6 bases, with 13 bases sitting between them. The whole variable domain, filled in from reference TRBV7-3 and TRBJ2-2, reads GAGVSQTPSNKVTEKGKYVELRCDPISGHTALYWYRQSLGQGPEFLIYFQGTGAADDSGLPNDRFFAVRPEGSVSTLKIQRTERGDSAVYLCASSLLGETPGELFFGEGSRLTVL.

The rearrangement links TRBV9 to TRBJ2-7; maybe TRBD2 (6 bases). V gave up 3 bases and J gave up 6 bases, with 25 bases separating them. Germline V CDR1 and CDR2: SGDLS, YYNGEE. The CDR3 length is 17 residues. The CDR3 DNA reads as TGTGCCAGCAGCGCCCCGGCTGGTGTAGCGGAGTCCCGCGAGCAGTACTTC. This sequence encodes CASSAPAGVAESREQYF.

The V call is TRBV30, the J call TRBJ1-5, with D unclear. This CDR3 is 16 amino acids long. The V gene's germline CDR1 is GTSNPN and CDR2 SVGIG (reference sequence). V lost 5 bases to trimming and J lost 2 bases, with 19 bases between them. The CDR3 DNA sequence: TGTGCCTGGGAAGAAGTCACCCGAGGAGGCAATCAGCCCCAGCATTTT. Protein sequence: CAWEEVTRGGNQPQHF.

V is TRBV4-1 and J is TRBJ2-2, with 7 bases matching TRBD2. Germline loops: CDR1 MGHRA, CDR2 YSYEKL. V trimming: 3 bases; J trimming: 4 bases; junction bases outside the gene matches: 5. The CDR3 is 15 residues long. The CDR3 region is CASSHGLAATGELFF. The CDR3 DNA reads TGCGCCAGCAGCCACGGTCTAGCGGCCACCGGGGAGCTGTTTTTT.

The J gene is TRBJ1-3, the V gene TRBV7-9, with D possibly being TRBD1 (6 bases). Germline-derived CDR1 and CDR2 are SEHNR and FQNEAQ (reference sequence). V lost 3 bases to trimming and J lost 3 bases, with 15 bases between them. There are 16 residues in the CDR3. The CDR3 loop reads CASSLVGDIFGNTIYF. The CDR3 DNA follows: TGTGCCAGCAGCTTGGTTGGGGACATCTTTGGAAACACCATATATTTT. Full variable domain (missing parts from reference TRBV7-9 and TRBJ1-3): DTGVSQNPRHKITKRGQNVTFRCDPISEHNRLYWYRQTLGQGPEFLTYFQNEAQLEKSRLLSDRFSAERPKGSFSTLEIQRTEQGDSAMYLCASSLVGDIFGNTIYFGEGSWLTVV.

The genes are TRBV7-9 and TRBJ2-7, with 8 positions matching TRBD1. Germline V lookup: CDR1 SEHNR, CDR2 FQNEAQ (reference sequence). Trimming at V came to 3 bases and at J to 5 bases, leaving 6 bases not matched to a gene. The CDR3 totals 14 residues. The CDR3 region has the DNA TGTGCCAGCAGCTTCGGACAGGGCACCGACGAGCAGTACTTC. This gives the protein CASSFGQGTDEQYF.

The chain joins TRBV14 to TRBJ1-1, with 7 bases aligning to TRBD1. V lost 1 base to trimming and J lost 0 bases; unmatched junction nucleotides: 2. The CDR3 contains 15 residues. CDR1 is SGHDN and CDR2 is FVKESK in the germline V gene. The CDR3 is CASSQAGTVNTEAFF. The CDR3 DNA sequence: TGTGCCAGCAGCCAAGCCGGGACAGTGAACACTGAAGCTTTCTTT.

The V gene is TRBV4-1, the J gene TRBJ1-2; D is unclear. Trimming took 1 base from V and 4 from J, leaving 10 bases between them. The CDR3 has 14 amino acids. Germline loops: CDR1 MGHRA, CDR2 YSYEKL. CDR3 protein: CASSQVVGGYGYTF. The CDR3 coding sequence is TGCGCCAGCAGCCAAGTAGTGGGAGGCTATGGCTACACCTTC.

The genes are TRBV7-3 and TRBJ2-1; 8 bases align to TRBD1. CDR1 is SGHTA and CDR2 is FQGTGA in the germline V gene. Trimming took 5 bases from V and 12 from J; bases not matched to a gene: 3. CDR3 size: 11 residues. DNA for the CDR3: TGTGCCAGCAGCCAGGGGACAGGGCAGTTCTTC. It codes for CASSQGTGQFF.

V and J are TRBV10-3 and TRBJ2-1; D is unclear. The CDR3 length is 13 residues. V lost 8 bases to trimming and J lost 0 bases, with 8 bases between them. CDR1 and CDR2 (germline): ENHRY, SYGVKD. CDR3 amino acids: CAICESSYNEQFF. The CDR3 coding sequence is TGTGCCATCTGCGAGAGCTCCTACAATGAGCAGTTCTTC.

The J gene is TRBJ2-1, the V gene TRBV7-3, with 13 bases identical to TRBD2. Germline trimming cut 3 bases from V and 9 bases from J; bases unmatched to any gene: 8. Germline V CDR1 and CDR2: SGHTA, FQGTGA. This CDR3 has 16 amino acids. The CDR3 protein is CASSLGLAGKGVEQFF. Here the CDR3 DNA reads TGTGCCAGCAGCTTGGGACTAGCGGGAAAGGGGGTTGAGCAGTTCTTC.

This clone was detected once. The chain is built from TRBV28 and TRBJ1-3; D not resolved. Trimming removed 10 bases at V and 0 bases at J, with 10 bases between. Germline V gives CDR1 MDHEN, CDR2 SYDVKM. CDR3 length: 13 amino acids. CDR3 nucleotides: TGTGCCATTAGCACAACCTCTGGAAACACCATATATTTT. It yields the protein CAISTTSGNTIYF.